One and the same sample provided the 20 T cell receptor beta chains below, sequenced in a study of blood T cell repertoires in COVID-19. Assay: immunoSEQ multiplex PCR; the TCRdb copy retains only in-frame clones and omits some. This repertoire shows 310,000 or so clones, roughly 90% found once; its top ten account for 5% to 7%. Specimen: peripheral blood. The origin of the receptors is a man aged 18 to 35 who had recovered from COVID-19.

This clone has only one observation. The chain has TRBV10-2 and TRBJ2-7, with 8 bases aligning to TRBD2. CDR1 WSHSY and CDR2 SAAADI come from the germline V gene. The junction had 8 bases not matched to a gene; V was cut back by 4 bases and J by 3 bases. The CDR3 has 15 amino acids. In DNA form, the CDR3 reads TGCGCCAGCAGTGGGGGGACTAGTGGTTACTACGAGCAGTACTTC. Protein: CASSGGTSGYYEQYF.

The V gene is TRBV5-4, the J gene TRBJ1-2, with 8 bases fitting TRBD1. After removal of 0 bases from V and 6 bases from J, the junction contained 4 bases not matched to a gene. CDR1 and CDR2 (germline): SGHNT, YYREEE (reference sequence). The CDR3 is 14 amino acids. The DNA of the CDR3 is TGTGCCAGCAGCTTGGCCGCAGGGGGCAATGGCTACACCTTC. It codes for CASSLAAGGNGYTF.

The chain couples TRBV5-1 to TRBJ2-7; 7 nucleotides align to TRBD1. This CDR3 contains 15 residues. In germline, CDR1 is SGHRS, CDR2 YFSETQ. After removal of 2 bases from V and 3 bases from J, the junction contained 8 bases not matched to a gene. In DNA, the CDR3 is TGCGCCAGCAGCTTAGGTTCGGGACAGATCTACGAGCAGTACTTC. This gives the protein CASSLGSGQIYEQYF.

The chain is built from TRBV18 and TRBJ2-2, with 8 bases that match TRBD1. With 4 bases clipped from V and 5 bases from J, the junction kept 12 bases outside the gene matches. The CDR3 covers 17 residues. Looked up from germline, CDR1 is KGHSH and CDR2 is LQKENI. CDR3 region: CASSLPSGGERTGELFF. CDR3 DNA sequence: TGTGCCAGCTCACTACCCTCAGGGGGCGAGCGAACCGGGGAGCTGTTTTTT.

The chain links TRBV27 to TRBJ1-1; 8 nucleotides align to TRBD1. The length of the CDR3 is 14 residues. Losses at the gene ends were 6 bases for V and 5 bases for J; bases not matched to a gene: 8. Germline V CDR1 and CDR2: MNHEY, SMNVEV (reference sequence). The CDR3 bases are TGTGCCAGCAGCCCCGGGACAGGCGTAACTGAAGCTTTCTTT. Translation gives CASSPGTGVTEAFF.

As for this clone: One junction end does not reproduce the germline sequence, and a read error may be involved. This chain joins TRBV2 and TRBJ1-1, with D uncertain. This CDR3 is built from 14 residues. CDR1 and CDR2 from the germline V gene are SNHLY and FYNNEI. CDR3: CASTEREVNTEAFF. In nucleotides, the CDR3 is TGTGCCAGCACTGAACGGGAAGTGAACACTGAAGCTTTCTTT.

The chain recombines TRBV19 with TRBJ2-4; possibly TRBD1 for D (5 bases). Per the germline V gene, CDR1 is LNHDA and CDR2 is SQIVND (reference sequence). This CDR3 has 13 residues. With 5 bases removed from V and 5 bases from J, the gap between germline ends came to 10 bases. The CDR3 loop is CASSVDRENIQYF. CDR3 nucleotide sequence: TGTGCCAGTAGTGTCGACAGAGAAAACATTCAGTACTTC.

This clone was picked up one time. V and J are TRBV7-2 and TRBJ1-4; TRBD1 is a possible D gene (6 bases). V was cut by 6 bases and J by 8 bases, with 19 bases left in between. The CDR3 runs to 15 residues. Looked up from germline, CDR1 is SGHTA and CDR2 is FQGNSA. CDR3 loop: CASSPIGQSFEKLFF. Here the CDR3 DNA reads TGTGCCAGCAGTCCAATCGGACAGTCTTTCGAAAAACTGTTTTTT.

V gene TRBV4-3 combines with J gene TRBJ2-7, with TRBD2 identical over 10 bases. CDR1 is LGHNA, CDR2 YSLEER, per germline. V shed 4 bases and J 3 bases; nucleotides not matched to a gene: 6. This CDR3 is built from 15 residues. The CDR3: CASSRIAGGLYEQYF. In DNA, the CDR3 is TGCGCCAGCAGCCGTATAGCGGGGGGCCTCTACGAGCAGTACTTC.

This clone was recorded a few times. This chain links TRBV4-3 with TRBJ1-1; TRBD1 agrees at 7 bases. The CDR3 length is 15 residues. Germline V lookup: CDR1 LGHNA, CDR2 YSLEER. The V segment lost 7 bases and the J segment 1 base; nucleotides outside the gene matches: 9. CDR3 nucleotides: TGCGCCAGCAATAAAGGGACAGCGTCGAACACTGAAGCTTTCTTT. The encoded protein is CASNKGTASNTEAFF.

The chain employs TRBV7-9 and TRBJ2-6; D gene unclear. CDR1 is SEHNR, CDR2 FQNEAQ, per germline (reference sequence). V was shortened by 5 bases and J by 2 bases, with 13 bases between the two germline ends. The CDR3 has 16 residues. The CDR3: CASSPLMSAGANVLTF. The CDR3 DNA follows: TGTGCCAGCAGCCCCCTGATGTCGGCTGGGGCCAACGTCCTGACTTTC.

This rearrangement joins TRBV25-1 to TRBJ1-2; tentative D call: TRBD1 (5 bases). In germline, CDR1 is MGHDK, CDR2 SYGVNS. V was cut by 3 bases and J by 3 bases, with 8 bases left in between. This CDR3 region has 13 residues. The CDR3 DNA sequence: TGTGCCAGCAGTGACAGGGTAGACTATGGCTACACCTTC. This gives the protein CASSDRVDYGYTF.

The chain employs TRBV18 and TRBJ1-1, with D possibly being TRBD1 (5 bases). The CDR3 totals 15 residues. V was trimmed by 1 base and J by 0 bases, leaving 9 bases between them. Germline CDR1 reads KGHSH; CDR2 reads LQKENI. The CDR3 bases are TGTGCCAGCTCACCACTGCGGGGGATGAACACTGAAGCTTTCTTT. Residues: CASSPLRGMNTEAFF.

This clone came up once. The chain recombines TRBV5-8 with TRBJ1-2; D possibly corresponds to TRBD1 (5 bases). The length of the CDR3 is 13 residues. V was trimmed by 1 base and J by 3 bases, leaving 7 bases between them. Germline CDR1 SGHTS, CDR2 YDEGEE. The CDR3 sequence is CASSLFRDYGYTF. The CDR3 bases are TGTGCCAGCAGCTTGTTCAGGGACTATGGCTACACCTTC.

The J gene is TRBJ1-2, the V gene TRBV5-1; D unresolved. The V end was cut by 4 bases, the J end by 3 bases, with 13 bases between. The CDR3 is made up of 14 amino acids. CDR1 is SGHRS, CDR2 YFSETQ, per germline. CDR3 sequence (DNA): TGCGCCAGCAGCACCGTCTTCGGAGACTATGGCTACACCTTC. Translation gives CASSTVFGDYGYTF.

J is TRBJ1-1 and V is TRBV10-3; the match to TRBD1 covers 7 bases. The CDR3 length is 15 residues. Germline lookup yields CDR1 ENHRY and CDR2 SYGVKD. V lost 4 bases to trimming and J lost 1 base; unmatched junction nucleotides: 6. The CDR3 reads CAISVQGWPNTEAFF. CDR3 in DNA: TGTGCCATCAGTGTACAGGGGTGGCCGAACACTGAAGCTTTCTTT.

About this clone: Other DNA sequences from this sample encode an identical CDR3 as well. The rearrangement uses TRBV18 and TRBJ1-2; D not certain. V lost 0 bases and J 2 bases, leaving 7 bases between the germline ends. The V gene's germline CDR1 is KGHSH and CDR2 LQKENI. The CDR3 contains 14 residues. CDR3 bases: TGTGCCAGCTCACCACCCACGGGGAACTATGGCTACACCTTC. As protein: CASSPPTGNYGYTF.

This chain links TRBV4-3 with TRBJ1-2, with TRBD1 matching over 11 bases. The V gene's germline CDR1 is LGHNA and CDR2 YSLEER. V dropped 3 bases and J dropped 0; count of bases not matched to a gene: 9. The CDR3 spans 18 residues. This CDR3 is CASSQGRDRGLANYGYTF. The CDR3, as DNA: TGCGCCAGCAGCCAGGGGCGGGACAGGGGGTTAGCTAACTATGGCTACACCTTC.

V gene TRBV5-4 combines with J gene TRBJ2-1, with TRBD2 matching 10 bases. CDR3 length: 15 residues. Trimming cost V 0 bases and J 9 bases; bases outside gene matches: 6. Germline V gene sequence: CDR1 SGHNT, CDR2 YYREEE (reference sequence). The CDR3 bases are TGTGCCAGCAGCTTGGGTGGAGCGGGAGGGACTGAGCAGTTCTTC. Protein sequence: CASSLGGAGGTEQFF.

This clone came up once. The rearrangement uses TRBV27 and TRBJ2-7; TRBD1 is a possible D gene (6 bases). The V end was cut by 3 bases, the J end by 2 bases, with 8 bases between. Germline lookup yields CDR1 MNHEY and CDR2 SMNVEV (reference sequence). This CDR3 has 13 amino acids. CDR3 amino acids: CASSFTGTYEQYF. Here the CDR3 DNA reads TGTGCCAGCAGTTTTACAGGGACCTACGAGCAGTACTTC.